These 3 T cell receptor beta chains originate from one sample sequenced in a study of regulatory T cells in long-lasting Graves disease listed by TCRdb under 2021. This sample's time point label indicates: newly diagnosed GD, antithyroid drugs for less than 3 months. RNA was extracted from PBMCs in TRIzol for both TCR sequencing and RNA sequencing. Receptor libraries were prepared by multiplex PCR. TCRdb names Illumina HiSeq 4000 as the instrument used. iRepertoire HTBI primers and Arm-PCR amplification of CDR3 regions were used to construct TCR beta libraries. TCRdb reanalyzed the raw reads on its own, using fastp at Q25 for trimming and MiXCR for clone calling, and kept in-frame beta chains. Each entry merges the rows of one CDR3 protein and shows their most common DNA and genes. For this sample there are around 450,000 distinct CDR3 sequences; under 15% appear just once. About a sixth of the sample goes to the ten largest clones.

These data were also reused for a study on T cells in Graves' hyperthyroidism and ophthalmopathy.

This sample comprised peripheral blood mononuclear cells (PBMCs), obtained at new diagnosis, from a patient treated with antithyroid drugs. The source of these receptors is a woman in her twenties or thirties with Graves disease. Donor details come from another sample of the same person, matched by shared clones.

In its sample, this clonotype was seen many times. The V and J genes are TRBV2 and TRBJ2-3; TRBD1 might be the D (6 bases). Between the trimmed V and J ends, which lost 2 bases and 1 base, there was a span of 13 bases. The length of the CDR3 is 16 residues. Germline CDR1 SNHLY, CDR2 FYNNEI. Here the CDR3 reads CASSERQGLGTDTQYF. CDR3 in DNA: TGTGCCAGCAGTGAACGTCAGGGGTTGGGCACAGATACGCAGTATTTT.

The chain uses TRBV3-1 and TRBJ1-4; D is unclear. This CDR3 region has 14 residues. CDR1 is LGHDT, CDR2 YNNKEL, per germline (reference sequence). V was trimmed by 1 base and J by 10 bases, leaving 13 bases between them. CDR3 region: CASSQGTPGGKLFF. The CDR3, as DNA: TGTGCCAGCAGCCAAGGGACCCCGGGTGGAAAACTGTTTTTT.

In its sample, this clonotype was seen many times. The gene calls are TRBV7-9 and TRBJ2-7; 8 bases are a match to TRBD2. The V gene end was trimmed by 4 bases and the J gene end by 8 bases; junction bases not matched to a gene: 7. This CDR3 is 13 amino acids long. CDR1 is SEHNR, CDR2 FQNEAQ, per germline (reference sequence). This CDR3 is CASSSPGGRQQYF. For the CDR3, the DNA is TGTGCCAGCAGCTCCCCCGGCGGGAGGCAGCAGTACTTC.